This TCR beta chain stems from a study of blood T cells in healthy people across ages. Then a second PCR, running about 6 to 12 cycles, was carried out with a sample-barcoded 5' primer and a J-beta primer mix. A 12-random-nucleotide template-switch adaptor tagged each cDNA molecule. TCRdb re-derived calls from the 5' RACE reads in MiXCR, one entry per CDR3 protein. The table shows 500,000 to 600,000 distinct CDR3 sequences, with approximately 25% occurring only once. General study findings and limits: Researchers judged that diversity estimates from one million T cells fell short of true values.

The CDR3 length is 17 residues. The germline V gene encodes CDR1 MNHEY and CDR2 SVGEGT. On this clonotype: Antigen unknown. Relative to the germline gene, one junction end is altered; a read error may explain this.

Sequencing was performed on blood. This sequence joins TRBV6-2 or TRBV6-3 and TRBJ2-5; TRBD1 is a possible D gene (8 bases). This TCR was recovered from a woman aged 70-85 years in good health. The CDR3 sequence: CASNYSYRGGFQETQYF. The CDR3, as DNA: TGTGCCAGCAATTACTCCTACAGGGGGGGTTTCCAAGAGACCCAGTACTTC.